The 2 T cell receptor beta chains in this list originate from one sample, sequenced in a study of blood T cells in healthy people across ages. A second PCR, run for about 6 to 11 cycles, used a sample-barcoded 5' primer plus a J-beta primer mix. TCRdb re-called the 5' RACE reads through MiXCR, storing one row per CDR3 protein. Of about 1,500,000 distinct CDR3 sequences listed, 28% were seen once; the top ten hold about 8%. The material sequenced was blood. These receptors originate from a woman younger than 45 in good health.

The rearrangement links TRBV10-3 to TRBJ1-1; 9 bases are shared with TRBD1. Germline values: CDR1 ENHRY, CDR2 SYGVKD. The ends lost 8 bases at V and 0 bases at J; junction bases unmatched: 4. This CDR3 comprises 14 residues. The CDR3 loop is CAIPQGALNTEAFF. The CDR3 coding sequence is TGTGCCATCCCACAGGGGGCATTGAACACTGAAGCTTTCTTT.

The V and J genes are TRBV7-9 and TRBJ2-1; no reliable D call. The CDR3 is 14 residues long. V was trimmed by 1 base and J by 7 bases, leaving 11 bases between them. Germline V gene sequence: CDR1 SEHNR, CDR2 FQNEAQ (reference sequence). Here the CDR3 reads CASSLGPLGNEQFF. Written as DNA, the CDR3 is TGTGCCAGCAGCTTAGGCCCTCTGGGGAATGAGCAGTTCTTC.